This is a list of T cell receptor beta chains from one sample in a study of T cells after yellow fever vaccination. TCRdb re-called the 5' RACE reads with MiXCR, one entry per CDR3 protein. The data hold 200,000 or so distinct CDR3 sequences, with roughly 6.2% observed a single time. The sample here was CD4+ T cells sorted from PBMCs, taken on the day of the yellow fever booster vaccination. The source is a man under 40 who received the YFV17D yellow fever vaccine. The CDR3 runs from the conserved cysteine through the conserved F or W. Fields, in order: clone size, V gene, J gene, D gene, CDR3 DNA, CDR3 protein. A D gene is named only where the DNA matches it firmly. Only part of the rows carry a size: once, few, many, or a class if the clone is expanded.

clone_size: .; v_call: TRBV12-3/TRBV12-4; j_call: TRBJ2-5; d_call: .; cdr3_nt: TGTGCCAGCAGTCGACAGCGGCGAGAGACCCAGTACTTC; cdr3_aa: CASSRQRRETQYF
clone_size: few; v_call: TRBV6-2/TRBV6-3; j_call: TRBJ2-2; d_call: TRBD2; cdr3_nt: TGTGCCAGCACCAGCCCTGGGACTAGCGGGAGTCACACCGGGGAGCTGTTTTTT; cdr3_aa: CASTSPGTSGSHTGELFF
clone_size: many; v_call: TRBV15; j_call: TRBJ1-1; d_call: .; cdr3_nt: TGTGCCACCAGCAGGGGAGGCAGGGGACTGAACACTGAAGCTTTCTTT; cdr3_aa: CATSRGGRGLNTEAFF
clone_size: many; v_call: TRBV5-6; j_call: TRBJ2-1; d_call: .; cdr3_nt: TGTGCCAGCAGCATTACCCGCGGGGAGCAGTTCTTC; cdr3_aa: CASSITRGEQFF
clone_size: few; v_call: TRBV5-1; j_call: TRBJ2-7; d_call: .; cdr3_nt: TGCGCCAGCAGCTCGGGCTCGGCTAAAGCCTACGAGCAGTACTTC; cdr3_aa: CASSSGSAKAYEQYF
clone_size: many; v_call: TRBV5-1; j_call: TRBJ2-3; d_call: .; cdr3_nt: TGCGCCAGCAGCTTGGCCGGGGGACAGAGCACAGATACGCAGTATTTT; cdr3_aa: CASSLAGGQSTDTQYF
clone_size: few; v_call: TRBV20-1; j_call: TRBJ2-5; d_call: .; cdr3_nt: TGCAGTGCTTCTCCCCAACCCGGAGAGACCCAGTACTTC; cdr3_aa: CSASPQPGETQYF
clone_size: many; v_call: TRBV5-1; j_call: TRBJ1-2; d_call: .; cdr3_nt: TGCGCCAGCAGCTTGGACAGGACGGAGTATGGCTACACCTTC; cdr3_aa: CASSLDRTEYGYTF
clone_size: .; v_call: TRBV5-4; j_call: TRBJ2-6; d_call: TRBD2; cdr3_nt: TGTGCCAGCAGCTTGGGTGTCGGGGGACTAGCGGGAGATGGGGCCAACGTCCTGACTTTC; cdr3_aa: CASSLGVGGLAGDGANVLTF
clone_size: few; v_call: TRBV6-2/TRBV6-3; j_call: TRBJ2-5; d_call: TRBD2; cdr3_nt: TGTGCCAGCAGCCGGCTAGCGGGAGCGGTGGAGACCCAGTACTTC; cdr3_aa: CASSRLAGAVETQYF
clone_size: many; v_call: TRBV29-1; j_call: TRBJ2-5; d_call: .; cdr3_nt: TGCAGCGTTTGGGGGGGGGCAGCGGAGACCCAGTACTTC; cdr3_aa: CSVWGGAAETQYF
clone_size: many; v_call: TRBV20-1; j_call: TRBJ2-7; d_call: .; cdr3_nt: TGCAGTGCTAGGGGGGGACACGGCTTGGGCGAGCAGTACTTC; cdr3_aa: CSARGGHGLGEQYF
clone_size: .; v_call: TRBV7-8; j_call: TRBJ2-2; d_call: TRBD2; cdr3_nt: TGTGCCAGCAGCTCGAAACCCCCGGGACTAGCGGCCAACACCGGGGAGCTGTTTTTT; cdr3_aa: CASSSKPPGLAANTGELFF
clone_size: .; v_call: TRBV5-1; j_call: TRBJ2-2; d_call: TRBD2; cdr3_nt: TGCGCCAGCAGCTATAGCGGGCCTTTCACCGGGGAGCTGTTTTTT; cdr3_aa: CASSYSGPFTGELFF
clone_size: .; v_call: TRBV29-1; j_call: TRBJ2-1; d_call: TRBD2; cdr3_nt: TGCAGCGTTGCCCCCGGGACTAGCGGGAGTAATGAGCAGTTCTTC; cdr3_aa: CSVAPGTSGSNEQFF
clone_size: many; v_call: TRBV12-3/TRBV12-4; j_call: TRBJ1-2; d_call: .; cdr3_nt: TGTGCCAGCAGCCATACAGACTCGAGGCATGGCTACACCTTC; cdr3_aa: CASSHTDSRHGYTF
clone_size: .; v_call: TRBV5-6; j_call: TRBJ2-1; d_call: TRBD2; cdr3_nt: TGTGCCAGCAGCTTGGGTGGGGCTAGCGGAGCACGCGGTGAGCAGTTCTTC; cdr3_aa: CASSLGGASGARGEQFF
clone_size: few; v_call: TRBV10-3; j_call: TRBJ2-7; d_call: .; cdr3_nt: TGTGCCATCAGTGCCGGAGCCTACGAGCAGTACTTC; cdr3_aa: CAISAGAYEQYF
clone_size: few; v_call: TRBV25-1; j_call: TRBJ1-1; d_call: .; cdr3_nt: TGTGCCAGCAGTGAGGGGCGGGGCCGGGGCACTGAAGCTTTCTTT; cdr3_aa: CASSEGRGRGTEAFF
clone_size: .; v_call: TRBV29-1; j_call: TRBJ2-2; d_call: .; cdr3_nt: TGCAGCGTTGAAAAGTGGCGGTCAGCATCCCCCGGGGAGCTGTTTTTT; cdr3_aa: CSVEKWRSASPGELFF